This T cell receptor (beta chain) was identified during a study of cytomegalovirus exposure and HLA in healthy donors. PCR was performed using 60 Vbeta and 13 Jbeta primers. Profiling relied on immunoSEQ multiplex PCR, and the TCRdb table lists in-frame clones only, not all of them. The repertoire holds about 120,000 clones, with roughly 82% as singletons. Germline CDR1 SEHNR, CDR2 FQNEAQ (reference sequence). This CDR3 region has 15 residues. Trimming took 4 bases from V and 2 from J, leaving 11 bases between them. The rearrangement joins TRBV7-9 to TRBJ1-4; possibly TRBD1 for D (6 bases). The source is a man aged 40-49 years in good health and CMV-seropositive. The sample was PBMCs. The chain's CDR3 is CASSSHRVTNEKLFF. The CDR3 region has the DNA TGTGCCAGCAGCTCCCACAGGGTTACTAATGAAAAACTGTTTTTT.